A single TCR beta chain is shown here with its context. Profiled with immunoSEQ multiplex PCR; TCRdb holds only in-frame clones, not every one. This table has about 150,000 clones, about 93% appearing once. Germline CDR1 and CDR2: LNHDA and SQIVND (reference sequence). The CDR3 runs 15 residues. Trimming cost V 4 bases and J 4 bases; bases outside gene matches: 5. These data are taken from a study of control samples from healthy donors and cancer patients. The specimen was blood. The TCR originated in a man between 50 and 59 years old in good health. This chain uses TRBV19 with TRBJ2-2, with 8 bases matching TRBD1. The CDR3 loop is CASSKGQDITGELFF. CDR3 nucleotides: TGTGCCAGTAGTAAGGGACAGGATATCACCGGGGAGCTGTTTTTT.